The 18 T cell receptor beta chains below all came from one sample that was sequenced in a study of cytomegalovirus exposure and HLA in healthy donors. 60 Vbeta and 13 Jbeta primers were used in PCR. Produced via immunoSEQ multiplex PCR; TCRdb's table is partial and in-frame only. Of about 190,000 clones listed, around 80% are singletons. Input material: PBMCs. The origin of the receptors is a man between 18 and 29 years old in good health and CMV-seronegative.

This chain uses TRBV7-8 with TRBJ2-5; 13 bases are shared with TRBD2. CDR3 size: 16 residues. Germline V gene sequence: CDR1 SGHVS, CDR2 FQNEAQ. V trimming: 0 bases; J trimming: 4 bases; junction bases outside the gene matches: 2. In DNA, the CDR3 is TGTGCCAGCAGCTTAGCCCGACTAGCGGGGGGAGAGACCCAGTACTTC. Translating it yields CASSLARLAGGETQYF.

The chain links TRBV6-5 to TRBJ1-1; no firm D call. CDR1 and CDR2 (germline): MNHEY, SVGAGI. The CDR3 has 15 residues. Trimming cost V 0 bases and J 2 bases, with 10 bases left between them. In nucleotides, the CDR3 is TGTGCCAGCAGTTACTCGGTGACAACTAACACTGAAGCTTTCTTT. Encoded protein: CASSYSVTTNTEAFF.

This clone has just a few counts. The chain has TRBV7-9 and TRBJ1-6; tentatively, D is TRBD1 (6 bases). The V end was cut by 4 bases, the J end by 10 bases, with 14 bases between. CDR1 is SEHNR, CDR2 FQNEAQ, per germline (reference sequence). The CDR3 has 14 residues. Here the CDR3 reads CASSSQGTRSPLHF. The CDR3 DNA reads TGTGCCAGCAGCTCACAGGGCACACGGTCACCCCTCCACTTT.

With regard to this clone: A junction end diverges from the germline sequence, so it may reflect a read error. The rearrangement joins TRBV6-1 to TRBJ2-1; 9 nucleotides align to TRBD2. The length of the CDR3 is 14 residues. The V gene's germline CDR1 is MNHNS and CDR2 SASEGT. DNA of the CDR3: TGTGCCAGCAGGGAAGAGGCGGGGGGGCATGAGCAGTTCTTC. Protein: CASREEAGGHEQFF.

J is TRBJ2-3 and V is TRBV5-1; 8 nucleotides agree with TRBD1. The CDR3 has 15 amino acids. CDR1 and CDR2 from the germline V gene are SGHRS and YFSETQ. J was trimmed by 4 bases and V by 6 bases; bases with no gene match: 10. The CDR3 loop is CASTVGQGASDTQYF. In DNA form, the CDR3 reads TGCGCCAGCACCGTGGGGCAGGGGGCTTCAGATACGCAGTATTTT.

The chain has TRBV4-3 and TRBJ1-3; weak D call: TRBD1 (6 bases). Germline loops: CDR1 LGHNA, CDR2 YSLEER. This CDR3 is built from 15 residues. V was pared by 3 bases and J by 0 bases, with 9 bases between. CDR3 nucleotide sequence: TGCGCCAGCAGCCAGGGGACATTCTCTGGAAACACCATATATTTT. Protein product: CASSQGTFSGNTIYF.

The chain links TRBV5-6 to TRBJ1-5; TRBD1 matches 9 bases. The germline gives CDR1 SGHDT, CDR2 YYEEEE. After removal of 2 bases from V and 1 base from J, the junction contained 4 bases not matched to a gene. CDR3 length equals 16 residues. The CDR3, as DNA: TGTGCCAGCAGCTTCTACGACAGGGGGAGCAATCAGCCCCAGCATTTT. It is translated as CASSFYDRGSNQPQHF.

CDR3 bases: TGCACCAGCAGTCCGCGGGAGTACAATGAGCAGTTCTTC. This gives the protein CTSSPREYNEQFF. J is TRBJ2-1 and V is TRBV1; TRBD2, the table's D call, lacks a check against the DNA. TRBV1 is classified as a pseudogene. The CDR3 length is 13 residues.

As for this clone: The same CDR3 can be traced to other DNA sequences in this sample. This rearrangement joins TRBV28 to TRBJ2-7; 11 bases fit TRBD1. V dropped 2 bases and J dropped 4; count of bases not matched to a gene: 1. This CDR3 comprises 14 residues. Looked up from germline, CDR1 is MDHEN and CDR2 is SYDVKM. The CDR3 region has the DNA TGTGCCAGCAGTTTAGGGACAGGGGGATACGAGCAGTACTTC. Amino acid sequence: CASSLGTGGYEQYF.

V usage is TRBV29-1 and J usage is TRBJ2-6, with 9 bases matching TRBD1. In germline, CDR1 is SQVTM, CDR2 ANQGSEA. This CDR3 spans 15 amino acids. V lost 4 bases to trimming and J lost 1 base; unmatched junction nucleotides: 2. The CDR3 DNA sequence: TGCAGCGTTGTGGACAGGGGATCTGGGGCCAACGTCCTGACTTTC. It codes for CSVVDRGSGANVLTF.

The V call is TRBV10-2, the J call TRBJ2-5, with TRBD2 matching 7 bases. V was clipped by 6 bases and J by 2 bases; unmatched bases: 6. The CDR3 is 14 amino acids. CDR1 and CDR2 (germline): WSHSY, SAAADI. The chain's CDR3 is CASRPAGPQETQYF. The CDR3 DNA reads as TGCGCCAGCAGGCCAGCGGGACCGCAAGAGACCCAGTACTTC.

This chain links TRBV27 with TRBJ1-2; the D gene is possibly TRBD1 (5 bases). Germline CDR1 and CDR2: MNHEY and SMNVEV (reference sequence). Trimming left V 5 bases short and J 8 bases short, with 18 bases between. This CDR3 has 14 amino acids. The DNA of the CDR3 is TGTGCCAGCAGTCTTTCCGGGACGGGGGTCGGCTACACCTTC. Amino acids: CASSLSGTGVGYTF.

The chain couples TRBV4-3 to TRBJ2-7, with D possibly matching TRBD2 (5 bases). Germline V gene data show CDR1 as LGHNA and CDR2 as YSLEER. This CDR3 has 15 residues. Trimming stripped 0 bases from V and 5 bases from J, with 14 bases between. This chain's CDR3 is CASSQEVDERDEQYF. The CDR3, as DNA: TGCGCCAGCAGCCAAGAAGTGGATGAGAGGGACGAGCAGTACTTC.

The CDR3 loop reads CASSPGQGSYEQYF. The CDR3 DNA follows: TGTGCCAGCAGCCCGGGACAGGGGTCCTACGAGCAGTACTTC. The chain combines TRBV5-4 with TRBJ2-7; TRBD1 aligns across 10 bases. CDR3 length equals 14 residues. V shed 4 bases, J shed 1 base, and the junction held 2 bases outside the gene matches. CDR1 and CDR2 (germline): SGHNT, YYREEE (reference sequence). The full variable domain, in which reference TRBV5-4 and TRBJ2-7 provide the parts outside the CDR3, is ETGVTQSPTHLIKTRGQQVTLRCSSQSGHNTVSWYQQALGQGPQFIFQYYREEENGRGNFPPRFSGLQFPNYSSELNVNALELDDSALYLCASSPGQGSYEQYFGPGTRLTVT.

The rearrangement joins TRBV5-1 to TRBJ2-1, with a possible D match to TRBD2 (6 bases). The CDR3 spans 15 residues. The germline V gene has CDR1 SGHRS and CDR2 YFSETQ. With 0 bases removed from V and 4 bases from J, the gap between germline ends came to 11 bases. As DNA, the CDR3 is TGCGCCAGCAGCTTGGACGGGAGTGGGTACAATGAGCAGTTCTTC. Encoded protein: CASSLDGSGYNEQFF.

This clone has only a few counts. CDR3 nucleotide sequence: TGTGCCAGCAGCTTAGGGGACTACAATTCACCCCTCCACTTT. Its protein product is CASSLGDYNSPLHF. The V gene is TRBV7-9, the J gene TRBJ1-6; D perhaps matches TRBD1 (5 bases). The CDR3 spans 14 residues. The germline V and J ends were trimmed by 1 base and 7 bases, with 8 bases remaining between them. Germline V gene data show CDR1 as SEHNR and CDR2 as FQNEAQ (reference sequence).

V gene TRBV7-3 combines with J gene TRBJ2-1, with 7 bases aligning to TRBD1. The CDR3 sequence is 16 residues long. Trimming took 0 bases from V and 1 from J; bases not matched to a gene: 3. Germline V gene data show CDR1 as SGHTA and CDR2 as FQGTGA. CDR3 region: CASSLTVQGSYNEQFF. Written as DNA, the CDR3 is TGTGCCAGCAGCTTAACGGTACAGGGGTCCTACAATGAGCAGTTCTTC.

This sequence joins TRBV7-8 and TRBJ2-3; perhaps TRBD2 as D (6 bases). The germline gives CDR1 SGHVS, CDR2 FQNEAQ. The CDR3 runs 15 residues. The V end was cut by 2 bases, the J end by 0 bases, with 9 bases between. In DNA form, the CDR3 reads TGTGCCAGCAGCTTAAATCGGGGGAGCACAGATACGCAGTATTTT. Encoded protein: CASSLNRGSTDTQYF.